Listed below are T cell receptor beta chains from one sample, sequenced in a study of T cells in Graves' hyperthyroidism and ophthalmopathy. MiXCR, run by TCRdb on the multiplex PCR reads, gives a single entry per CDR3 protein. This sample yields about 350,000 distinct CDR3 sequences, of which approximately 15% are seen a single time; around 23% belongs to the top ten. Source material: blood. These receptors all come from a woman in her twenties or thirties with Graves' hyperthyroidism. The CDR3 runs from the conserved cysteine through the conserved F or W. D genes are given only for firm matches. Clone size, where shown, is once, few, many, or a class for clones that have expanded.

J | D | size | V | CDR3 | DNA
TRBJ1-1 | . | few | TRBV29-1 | CSVAEQVWNTEAFF | TGCAGCGTCGCCGAACAGGTGTGGAACACTGAAGCTTTCTTT
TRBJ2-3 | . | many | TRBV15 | CATSKGEFSGTFSTDTQYF | TGTGCCACCAGCAAAGGGGAGTTTTCCGGGACATTTAGCACAGATACGCAGTATTTT
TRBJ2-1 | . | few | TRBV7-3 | CASSLVSGSNEQFF | TGTGCCAGCAGCTTAGTGAGCGGAAGCAATGAGCAGTTCTTC
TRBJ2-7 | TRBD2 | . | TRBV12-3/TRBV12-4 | CASSPRGGTSQYEQYF | TGTGCCAGCAGTCCTAGAGGGGGGACTAGCCAGTACGAGCAGTACTTC
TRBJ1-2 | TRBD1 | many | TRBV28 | CASGVPQGAVRGYTF | TGTGCCAGCGGGGTGCCCCAGGGGGCTGTTCGTGGCTACACCTTC
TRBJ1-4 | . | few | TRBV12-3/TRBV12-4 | CASSPTRSIWEGEKLFF | TGTGCCAGCAGTCCGACTCGGTCGATCTGGGAGGGCGAAAAACTGTTTTTT
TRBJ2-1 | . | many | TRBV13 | CASSRADNEQFF | TGTGCCAGCAGCCGGGCCGACAATGAGCAGTTCTTC
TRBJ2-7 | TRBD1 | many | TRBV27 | CASSSTPGGRFNEQYF | TGTGCCAGCAGTTCCACCCCAGGGGGAAGATTTAACGAGCAGTACTTC
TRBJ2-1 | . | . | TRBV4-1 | CASRALLGLEQFF | TGCGCCAGCAGAGCGCTTCTCGGGCTTGAGCAGTTCTTC
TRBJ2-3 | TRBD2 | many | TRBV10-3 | CAISPTSGSTDTQYF | TGTGCCATCAGCCCGACTAGCGGGAGTACAGATACGCAGTATTTT
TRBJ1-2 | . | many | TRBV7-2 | CASSLRQIYGYTF | TGTGCCAGCAGCTTAAGGCAGATATATGGCTACACCTTC
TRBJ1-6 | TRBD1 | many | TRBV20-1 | CSAPKDRGHNSPLHF | TGCAGTGCCCCAAAGGACAGGGGGCATAATTCACCCCTCCACTTT
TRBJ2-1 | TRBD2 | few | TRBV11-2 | CASSLDRSSGSLYEQFF | TGTGCCAGCAGCTTAGACAGATCTAGCGGGAGTTTATATGAGCAGTTCTTC
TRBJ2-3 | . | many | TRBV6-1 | CASRILGADTQYF | TGTGCCAGCAGGATACTAGGGGCAGATACGCAGTATTTT
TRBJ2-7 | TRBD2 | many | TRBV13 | CASSSGTSGRTEQYF | TGTGCCAGCAGCTCCGGGACTAGCGGGAGGACCGAGCAGTACTTC
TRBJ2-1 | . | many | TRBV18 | CASSPPRAERSEQFF | TGTGCCAGCTCACCACCGAGGGCGGAGCGCAGTGAGCAGTTCTTC